This entry concerns a single T cell receptor beta chain. Trimming pared 4 bases from V and 3 bases from J, leaving 10 bases between. Germline CDR1 LGHDT, CDR2 YNNKEL (reference sequence). CDR3 length: 14 amino acids. The sample belongs to a study of blood T cell repertoires in COVID-19. Study as a whole: Sample material is recorded as cDNA or gDNA derived from T cells, B-cell-depleted T cells, or PBMCs.

The authors' processing: How many nucleated cells were present was estimated from reference gene primer amplification. Repertoires were generated with immunoSEQ multiplex PCR, while TCRdb's copy carries only in-frame clones and drops some. V, J and clone size are those of that table, while D and trimming were read from the DNA. Here the sample spans approximately 350,000 clones, around 87% being singletons. The chain joins TRBV3-1 (or the pseudogene TRBV3-2) to TRBJ1-5, with D possibly TRBD1 on 6 matching bases. The sequenced sample consisted of peripheral blood. This TCR derives from a woman aged 45-65 years with COVID-19, enrolled during active disease. DNA of the CDR3: TGTGCCAGCAGCCCTGGGACAAACAATCAGCCCCAGCATTTT. It codes for CASSPGTNNQPQHF.